This T cell receptor beta chain was captured by sequencing in a study of regulatory T cells in long-lasting Graves disease. There are 14 residues in the CDR3. V shed 6 bases and J 5 bases; nucleotides not matched to a gene: 7. CDR1 SQVTM and CDR2 ANQGSEA come from the germline V gene. Indicated time point: newly diagnosed GD, antithyroid drugs for less than 3 months. PBMCs provided the RNA from which the TCR library was made. This clonotype was found a few times. According to the study, TCR beta libraries were built with iRepertoire HTBI primers and CDR3-region Arm-PCR. Via MiXCR, TCRdb re-called the multiplex PCR reads, giving one row per CDR3 protein. The table lists 600,000 to 650,000 distinct CDR3 sequences, roughly 16% of them singletons. The data were also submitted as part of a second study, on T cells in Graves' hyperthyroidism and ophthalmopathy.

The V call is TRBV29-1, the J call TRBJ1-2, with TRBD1 matching 12 bases. The input for sequencing was peripheral blood mononuclear cells (PBMCs), taken at new diagnosis, from a patient treated with antithyroid drugs. The sequence was collected from a woman in her 30s with Graves disease. The CDR3 region has the DNA TGCAGCGTGGAGGGACAGGGGGCTTGGTATGGCTACACCTTC. This encodes CSVEGQGAWYGYTF.